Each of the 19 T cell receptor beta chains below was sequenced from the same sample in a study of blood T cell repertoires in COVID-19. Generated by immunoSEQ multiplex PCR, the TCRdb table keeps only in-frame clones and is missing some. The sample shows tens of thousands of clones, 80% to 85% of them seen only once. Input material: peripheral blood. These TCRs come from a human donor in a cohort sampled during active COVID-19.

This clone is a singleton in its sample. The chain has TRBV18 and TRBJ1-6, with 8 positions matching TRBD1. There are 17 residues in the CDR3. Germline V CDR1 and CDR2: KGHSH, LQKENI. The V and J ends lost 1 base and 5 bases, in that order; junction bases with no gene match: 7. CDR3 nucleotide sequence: TGTGCCAGCTCACCACGGGGCAGGGGGCCTAATAATTCACCCCTCCACTTT. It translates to CASSPRGRGPNNSPLHF.

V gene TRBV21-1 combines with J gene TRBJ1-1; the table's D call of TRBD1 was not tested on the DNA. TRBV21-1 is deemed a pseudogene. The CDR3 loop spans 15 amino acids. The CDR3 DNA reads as TGTGCCAGCAGCAAAACGACAGGGGAGAACACTGAAGCTTTCTTT. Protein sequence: CASSKTTGENTEAFF.

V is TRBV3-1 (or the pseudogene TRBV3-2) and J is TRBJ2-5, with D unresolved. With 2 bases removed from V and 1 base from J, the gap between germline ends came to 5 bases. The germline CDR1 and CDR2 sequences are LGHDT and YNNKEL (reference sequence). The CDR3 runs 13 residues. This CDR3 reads CASSQFLQETQYF. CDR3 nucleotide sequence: TGTGCCAGCAGCCAATTCCTCCAAGAGACCCAGTACTTC.

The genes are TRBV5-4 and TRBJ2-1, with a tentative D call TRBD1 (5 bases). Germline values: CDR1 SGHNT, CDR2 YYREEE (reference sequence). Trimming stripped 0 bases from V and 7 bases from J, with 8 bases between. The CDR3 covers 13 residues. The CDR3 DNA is TGTGCCAGCAGCTTGGAGGGGAAGAATGAGCAGTTCTTC. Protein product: CASSLEGKNEQFF.

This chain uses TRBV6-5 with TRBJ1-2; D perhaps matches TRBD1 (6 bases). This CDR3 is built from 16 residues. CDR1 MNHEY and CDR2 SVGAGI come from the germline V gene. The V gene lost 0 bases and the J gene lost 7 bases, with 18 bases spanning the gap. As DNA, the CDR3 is TGTGCCAGCAGTTACTCGGGTGGTTTGGGGGCGGTTGGCTACACCTTC. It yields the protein CASSYSGGLGAVGYTF.

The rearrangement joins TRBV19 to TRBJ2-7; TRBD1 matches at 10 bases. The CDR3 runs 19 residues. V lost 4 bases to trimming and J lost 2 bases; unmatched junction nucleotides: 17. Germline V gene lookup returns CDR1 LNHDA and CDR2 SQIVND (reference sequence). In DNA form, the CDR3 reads TGTGCCAGTAGTACCCTAAAAATGGACAGGGGGGCCTTACCCTACGAGCAGTACTTC. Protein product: CASSTLKMDRGALPYEQYF. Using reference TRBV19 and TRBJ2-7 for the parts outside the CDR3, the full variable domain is DGGITQSPKYLFRKEGQNVTLSCEQNLNHDAMYWYRQDPGQGLRLIYYSQIVNDFQKGDIAEGYSVSREKKESFPLTVTSAQKNPTAFYLCASSTLKMDRGALPYEQYFGPGTRLTVT.

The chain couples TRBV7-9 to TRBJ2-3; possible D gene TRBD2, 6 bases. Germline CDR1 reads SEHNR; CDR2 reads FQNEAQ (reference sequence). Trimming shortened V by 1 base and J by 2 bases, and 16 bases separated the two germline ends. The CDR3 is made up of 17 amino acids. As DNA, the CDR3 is TGTGCCAGCAGCTTAGAAACGGGACTCGTATACACAGATACGCAGTATTTT. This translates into CASSLETGLVYTDTQYF.

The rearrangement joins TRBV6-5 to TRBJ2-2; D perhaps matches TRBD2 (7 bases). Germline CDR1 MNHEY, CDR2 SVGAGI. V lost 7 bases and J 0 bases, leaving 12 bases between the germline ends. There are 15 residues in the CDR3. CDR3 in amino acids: CASKAGQTNTGELFF. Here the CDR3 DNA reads TGTGCCAGCAAAGCGGGACAAACGAACACCGGGGAGCTGTTTTTT.

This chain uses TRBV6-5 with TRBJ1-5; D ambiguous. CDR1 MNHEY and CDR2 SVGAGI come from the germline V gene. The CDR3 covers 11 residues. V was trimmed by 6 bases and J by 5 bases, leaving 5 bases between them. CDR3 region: CASSRYQPQHF. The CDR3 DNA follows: TGTGCCAGCAGCCGGTATCAGCCCCAGCATTTT.

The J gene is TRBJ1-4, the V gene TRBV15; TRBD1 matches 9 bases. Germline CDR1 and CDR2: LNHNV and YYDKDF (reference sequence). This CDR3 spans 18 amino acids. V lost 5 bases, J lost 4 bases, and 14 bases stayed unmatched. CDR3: CATSGDREIEGFNEKLFF. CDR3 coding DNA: TGTGCCACCAGCGGGGACAGGGAGATTGAAGGTTTTAATGAAAAACTGTTTTTT.

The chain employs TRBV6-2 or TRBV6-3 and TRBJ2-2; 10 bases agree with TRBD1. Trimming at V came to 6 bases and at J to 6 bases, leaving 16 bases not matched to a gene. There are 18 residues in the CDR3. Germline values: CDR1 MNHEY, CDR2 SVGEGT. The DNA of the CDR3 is TGTGCCAGCAGCCTCCTCCCGGGACAGGGGTACGATGCCGGGGAGCTGTTTTTT. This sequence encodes CASSLLPGQGYDAGELFF.

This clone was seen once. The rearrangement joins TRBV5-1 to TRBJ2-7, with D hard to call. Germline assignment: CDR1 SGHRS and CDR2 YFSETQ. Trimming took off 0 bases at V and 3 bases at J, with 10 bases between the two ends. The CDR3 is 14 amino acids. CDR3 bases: TGCGCCAGCAGCTTGGCTACTCCTCTCTACGAGCAGTACTTC. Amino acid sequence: CASSLATPLYEQYF. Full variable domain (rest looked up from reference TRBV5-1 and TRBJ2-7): KAGVTQTPRYLIKTRGQQVTLSCSPISGHRSVSWYQQTPGQGLQFLFEYFSETQRNKGNFPGRFSGRQFSNSRSEMNVSTLELGDSALYLCASSLATPLYEQYFGPGTRLTVT.

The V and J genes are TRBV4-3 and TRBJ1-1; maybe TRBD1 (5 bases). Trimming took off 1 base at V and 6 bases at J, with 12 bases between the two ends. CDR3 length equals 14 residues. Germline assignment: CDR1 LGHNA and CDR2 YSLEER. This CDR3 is CASSQANRQPEAFF. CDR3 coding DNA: TGCGCCAGCAGCCAAGCGAACAGGCAGCCTGAAGCTTTCTTT.

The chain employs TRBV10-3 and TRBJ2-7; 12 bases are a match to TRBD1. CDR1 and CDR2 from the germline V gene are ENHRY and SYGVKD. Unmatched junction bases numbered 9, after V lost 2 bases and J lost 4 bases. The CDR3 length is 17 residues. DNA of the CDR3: TGTGCCATCAGTGAGGGCCCCGGGACAGGGGGCTTTTACGAGCAGTACTTC. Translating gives CAISEGPGTGGFYEQYF.

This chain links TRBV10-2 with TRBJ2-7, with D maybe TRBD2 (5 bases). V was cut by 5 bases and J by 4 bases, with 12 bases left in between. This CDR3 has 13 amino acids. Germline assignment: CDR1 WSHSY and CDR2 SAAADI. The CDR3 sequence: CASSPGSNYEQYF. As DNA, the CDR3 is TGCGCCAGCAGTCCGGGAAGCAATTACGAGCAGTACTTC.

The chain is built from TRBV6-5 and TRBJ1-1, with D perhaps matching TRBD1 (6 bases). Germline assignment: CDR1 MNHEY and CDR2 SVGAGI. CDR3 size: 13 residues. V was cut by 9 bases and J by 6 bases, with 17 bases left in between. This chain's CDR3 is CASHDPYRAEAFF. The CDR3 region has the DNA TGTGCCAGTCACGATCCCTACAGGGCTGAAGCTTTCTTT.

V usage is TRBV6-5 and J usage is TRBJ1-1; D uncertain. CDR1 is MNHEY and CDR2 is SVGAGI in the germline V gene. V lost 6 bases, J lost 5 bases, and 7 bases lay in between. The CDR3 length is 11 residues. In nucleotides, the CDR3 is TGTGCCAGCAGGCAGTCTACTGAAGCTTTCTTT. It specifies CASRQSTEAFF.

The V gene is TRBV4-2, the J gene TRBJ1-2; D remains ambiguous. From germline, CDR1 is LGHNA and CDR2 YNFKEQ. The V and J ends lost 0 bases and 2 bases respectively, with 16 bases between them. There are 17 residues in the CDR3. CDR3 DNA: TGTGCCAGCAGCCAAGAATTATGGAGCTCTGGGAACTATGGCTACACCTTC. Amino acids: CASSQELWSSGNYGYTF.

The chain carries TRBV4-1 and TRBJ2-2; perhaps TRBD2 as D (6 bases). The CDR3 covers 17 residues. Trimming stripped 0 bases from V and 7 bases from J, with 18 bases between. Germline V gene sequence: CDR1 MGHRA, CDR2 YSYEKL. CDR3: CASSQDNSGSTGGELFF. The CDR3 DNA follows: TGCGCCAGCAGCCAAGATAATAGCGGTTCCACTGGCGGGGAGCTGTTTTTT.